A selection of T cell receptor beta chains follows, all from one sample in a study of blood T cell repertoires in COVID-19. Assay: immunoSEQ multiplex PCR; the TCRdb copy retains only in-frame clones and omits some. The sample holds fewer than 500,000 clones, around 84% seen once. Sequences were obtained from peripheral blood. The receptors originated from a human donor with acute or convalescent COVID-19. The donor label of this sample is uncertain. The CDR3 runs from the conserved cysteine through the conserved F or W. Fields, in order: J gene, V gene, clone size, D gene, CDR3 protein, CDR3 DNA. A D gene is named only where the DNA matches it firmly. Rows may omit the clone size; those that give it use once, few, many or a size class.

TRBJ2-7 TRBV11-2 NA NA CASSTQQGGSYEQYF TGTGCCAGCAGCACCCAACAGGGTGGGTCCTACGAGCAGTACTTC
TRBJ1-1 TRBV4-1 NA NA CASSQKAKQGLNTEAFF TGCGCCAGCAGCCAAAAGGCCAAACAGGGCTTGAACACTGAAGCTTTCTTT
TRBJ2-7 TRBV27 NA TRBD1 CASSKLTGGGFEQYF TGTGCCAGCAGTAAACTGACAGGGGGCGGTTTTGAGCAGTACTTC
TRBJ2-4 TRBV7-2 NA TRBD1 CASSKSTGGIGIQYF TGTGCCAGCAGCAAATCTACAGGGGGGATTGGCATTCAGTACTTC
TRBJ2-7 TRBV30 NA NA CAWSDSYEQYF TGTGCCTGGAGTGACTCGTACGAGCAGTACTTC
TRBJ2-7 TRBV3-1/TRBV3-2 NA NA CASSQRGSYEQYF TGTGCCAGCAGCCAACGAGGGTCCTACGAGCAGTACTTC
TRBJ2-7 TRBV15 NA NA CATSRAGAGEQYF TGTGCCACCAGCAGAGCAGGGGCGGGCGAGCAGTACTTC
TRBJ2-7 TRBV6-5 NA TRBD2 CASSYFVAGGREQYF TGTGCCAGCAGTTACTTTGTAGCGGGAGGGCGCGAGCAGTACTTC
TRBJ2-1 TRBV19 NA TRBD2 CASSPWTSGGNEQFF TGTGCCAGTAGTCCTTGGACTAGCGGAGGAAATGAGCAGTTCTTC
TRBJ2-1 TRBV19 once TRBD2 CASSRNGGNEQFF TGTGCCAGTAGTCGCAACGGGGGGAATGAGCAGTTCTTC
TRBJ1-2 TRBV7-9 few NA CASSLAGRGYTF TGTGCCAGCAGCTTGGCGGGGCGTGGCTACACCTTC
TRBJ2-7 TRBV2 few TRBD1 CASSPQGIHEQYF TGTGCCAGCAGCCCACAGGGGATCCACGAGCAGTACTTC
TRBJ1-2 TRBV3-1/TRBV3-2 few NA CASSSWRARDYGYTF TGTGCCAGCAGCTCCTGGAGGGCGCGGGACTATGGCTACACCTTC
TRBJ1-5 TRBV28 once NA CASSFQQGLYQPQHF TGTGCCAGCAGTTTTCAACAGGGCCTTTATCAGCCCCAGCATTTT
TRBJ1-3 TRBV7-8 NA NA CASSPILSSSGNTIYF TGTGCCAGCAGCCCTATTTTATCCTCCTCCGGAAACACCATATATTTT
TRBJ1-4 TRBV5-1 NA NA CASSLGQNNEKLFF TGCGCCAGCAGCTTGGGACAGAATAATGAAAAACTGTTTTTT
TRBJ2-7 TRBV7-8 NA TRBD2 CASSSLAGTLEQYF TGTGCCAGCAGCTCCCTAGCGGGGACGTTAGAGCAGTACTTC
TRBJ1-1 TRBV19 NA TRBD1 CASSPSTGAIRGLNTEAFF TGTGCCAGTAGTCCCTCGACAGGGGCGATAAGGGGATTGAACACTGAAGCTTTCTTT
TRBJ2-5 TRBV2 once NA CASRVDRRETQYF TGTGCCAGCAGGGTAGACAGGAGAGAGACCCAGTACTTC
TRBJ1-4 TRBV28 NA NA CASQIVTARRYEKLFF TGTGCCAGCCAGATTGTAACAGCCCGCCGGTATGAAAAACTGTTTTTT
TRBJ1-1 TRBV5-4 NA NA CASANKTPRGAEAFF TGTGCCAGCGCGAATAAAACCCCCAGGGGCGCTGAAGCTTTCTTT
TRBJ2-1 TRBV6-5 NA NA CASKVDRASYNEQFF TGTGCCAGCAAGGTTGACAGAGCCTCCTACAATGAGCAGTTCTTC
TRBJ2-1 TRBV5-1 NA NA CASSLAPGRGLNEQFF TGCGCCAGCAGCTTGGCCCCAGGCAGGGGTTTGAATGAGCAGTTCTTC